Described below is a single TCR beta chain sequence and its context. Its target is unknown. Time point denoted: before natalizumab initiation. Clones were sequenced by immunoSEQ multiplex PCR, and TCRdb holds only the in-frame ones, with some missing. The table shows more than 30,000 clones, with 89% occurring only once. The data belong to a study of multiple sclerosis patients with progressive multifocal leukoencephalopathy. Study results and caveats: In most PML patients, TRB repertoires appeared less diverse by entropy. Findings may reflect JC virus infection or just general immunocompromise.

Per germline, CDR1 SGHNT and CDR2 YENEEA. The V end lost 0 bases, the J end lost 1 base, and 12 bases lay between the germline ends. This CDR3 comprises 16 residues. This receptor was obtained from a human donor with multiple sclerosis. The J gene is TRBJ1-1, the V gene TRBV11-3; D might be TRBD1 (5 bases). The sample comprised PBMCs. This CDR3 is CASSLDPRQRNTEAFF. The CDR3 nucleotides are TGTGCCAGCAGCTTAGATCCCCGACAGAGGAACACTGAAGCTTTCTTT.